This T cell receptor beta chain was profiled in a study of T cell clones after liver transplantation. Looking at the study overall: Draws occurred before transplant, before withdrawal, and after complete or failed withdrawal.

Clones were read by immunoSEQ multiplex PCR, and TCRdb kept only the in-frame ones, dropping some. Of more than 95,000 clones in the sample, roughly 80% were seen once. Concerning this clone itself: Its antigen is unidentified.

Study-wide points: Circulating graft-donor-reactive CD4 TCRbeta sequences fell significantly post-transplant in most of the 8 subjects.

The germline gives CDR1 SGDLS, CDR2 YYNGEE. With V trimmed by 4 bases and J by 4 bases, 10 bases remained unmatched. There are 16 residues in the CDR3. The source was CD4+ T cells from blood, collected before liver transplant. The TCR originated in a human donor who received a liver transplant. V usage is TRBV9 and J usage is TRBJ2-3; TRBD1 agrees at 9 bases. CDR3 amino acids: CASSPRMGQGPDTQYF. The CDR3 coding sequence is TGTGCCAGCAGCCCAAGAATGGGACAGGGCCCAGATACGCAGTATTTT.